This TCR beta chain came from a study of cytomegalovirus exposure and HLA in healthy donors. The PCR employed 60 Vbeta primers together with 13 Jbeta primers. Only in-frame clones appear in the TCRdb table, and some are missing; sequencing was by immunoSEQ multiplex PCR. The table shows about 160,000 clones, with around 77% occurring only once. The germline V gene encodes CDR1 SGHTA and CDR2 FQGTGA. The CDR3 sequence is 13 residues long. V was trimmed by 3 bases and J by 3 bases, leaving 9 bases between them. V gene TRBV7-3 combines with J gene TRBJ2-7, with no clear D. This TCR was sampled from a woman aged 25 to 39 in good health and CMV-seronegative. Sequencing was done on a sample of PBMCs. CDR3 loop: CASSFTPGYEQYF. As DNA, the CDR3 is TGTGCCAGCAGCTTCACTCCGGGCTACGAGCAGTACTTC.